These T cell receptor beta chains were read from a single sample in a study of spatial heterogeneity in lung cancer. TCRdb reprocessed the 5' RACE reads with MiXCR, giving one entry per CDR3 protein. Among approximately 3,000 distinct CDR3 sequences listed, approximately 49% were seen once. Here the sequenced sample was lung tumor tissue, taken at surgery. These receptors came from a male donor with early-stage non-small cell lung cancer. The CDR3 runs from the conserved cysteine through the conserved F or W. D genes are given only for firm matches. A clone size is listed for some rows: how often the clone was seen (once, few, many), or a class if it is expanded.

CDR3nt: TGTGCCAGCAGTTCGAGGGGGACCGGGGAGCTGTTTTTT
CDR3aa: CASSSRGTGELFF
len: 13
abundance: .
d_gene: .
j_gene: TRBJ2-2
v_gene: TRBV12-3/TRBV12-4

CDR3nt: TGCGCCAGCAGCGGACGAGGGGTTGGAGCTTTCTTT
CDR3aa: CASSGRGVGAFF
len: 12
abundance: .
d_gene: .
j_gene: TRBJ1-1
v_gene: TRBV5-1

CDR3nt: TGTGCCAGCAGTTACCCACAGGGTCCAGGCAAAAACATTCAGTACTTC
CDR3aa: CASSYPQGPGKNIQYF
len: 16
abundance: .
d_gene: .
j_gene: TRBJ2-4
v_gene: TRBV6-6

CDR3nt: TGTGCCAGCAGTTACTGGCAAAACACTGAAGCTTTCTTT
CDR3aa: CASSYWQNTEAFF
len: 13
abundance: .
d_gene: .
j_gene: TRBJ1-1
v_gene: TRBV6-5

CDR3nt: TGTGCCAGCAGGATTCCCGGGAATTCACCCCTCCACTTT
CDR3aa: CASRIPGNSPLHF
len: 13
abundance: few
d_gene: .
j_gene: TRBJ1-6
v_gene: TRBV7-6

CDR3nt: TGCGCCACCGACCCTTTCCCGGACAGGGACTACACCTTC
CDR3aa: CATDPFPDRDYTF
len: 13
abundance: few
d_gene: TRBD1
j_gene: TRBJ1-2
v_gene: TRBV5-1

CDR3nt: TGCAGCACAAGGACTAGCCTTGGAGATACGCAGTATTTT
CDR3aa: CSTRTSLGDTQYF
len: 13
abundance: medium-sized
d_gene: TRBD2
j_gene: TRBJ2-3
v_gene: TRBV29-1

CDR3nt: TGTGCCAGCAGTATCCAAACAGGGGGCGTCGGCACCGGGGAGCTGTTTTTT
CDR3aa: CASSIQTGGVGTGELFF
len: 17
abundance: .
d_gene: TRBD1
j_gene: TRBJ2-2
v_gene: TRBV27

CDR3nt: TGTGCCACCAGTGAAGGGACATGGGGGGCCCATGAGCAGTTCTTC
CDR3aa: CATSEGTWGAHEQFF
len: 15
abundance: once
d_gene: .
j_gene: TRBJ2-1
v_gene: TRBV24-1

CDR3nt: TGTGCCAGCAGCCGAGGCACTTTAGCGGGGGGGATGGAGACCCAGTACTTC
CDR3aa: CASSRGTLAGGMETQYF
len: 17
abundance: .
d_gene: TRBD2
j_gene: TRBJ2-5
v_gene: TRBV9

CDR3nt: TGTGCCAGCAGCTTAACCCGGCAGGGGGCTGGAGAGCAGTACTTC
CDR3aa: CASSLTRQGAGEQYF
len: 15
abundance: .
d_gene: TRBD1
j_gene: TRBJ2-7
v_gene: TRBV7-3

CDR3nt: TGTGCCAGCAGTTCCTCTGGTTACAATGAGCAGTTCTTC
CDR3aa: CASSSSGYNEQFF
len: 13
abundance: .
d_gene: .
j_gene: TRBJ2-1
v_gene: TRBV27

CDR3nt: TGTGCCAGTAAGGCTTCCGGGGACAGCTACGAGCAGTACTTC
CDR3aa: CASKASGDSYEQYF
len: 14
abundance: few
d_gene: TRBD1
j_gene: TRBJ2-7
v_gene: TRBV19

CDR3nt: TGTGCCAGCAGCTACGGACTAGCGGGCCTGAGCTCCTACAATGAGCAGTTCTTC
CDR3aa: CASSYGLAGLSSYNEQFF
len: 18
abundance: .
d_gene: TRBD2
j_gene: TRBJ2-1
v_gene: TRBV11-1

CDR3nt: TGCAGTGCTATAGCCCTCGCCTACGAGCAGTACTTC
CDR3aa: CSAIALAYEQYF
len: 12
abundance: medium-sized
d_gene: .
j_gene: TRBJ2-7
v_gene: TRBV20-1

CDR3nt: TGCAGTGCCCCCTCACCCTACGAGCAGTACTTC
CDR3aa: CSAPSPYEQYF
len: 11
abundance: .
d_gene: .
j_gene: TRBJ2-7
v_gene: TRBV20-1

CDR3nt: TGTGCCAGCAGCTCACCGGACGCGAACTATGGCTACACCTTC
CDR3aa: CASSSPDANYGYTF
len: 14
abundance: few
d_gene: .
j_gene: TRBJ1-2
v_gene: TRBV7-2

CDR3nt: TGCGCCAGCAGCCAAGGACTAGCGGGAAGGGCCGTCGAGACCCAGTACTTC
CDR3aa: CASSQGLAGRAVETQYF
len: 17
abundance: .
d_gene: TRBD2
j_gene: TRBJ2-5
v_gene: TRBV4-3

CDR3nt: TGTGCCAGCAGTTACCCCTCGAACACCGGGGAGCTGTTTTTT
CDR3aa: CASSYPSNTGELFF
len: 14
abundance: few
d_gene: .
j_gene: TRBJ2-2
v_gene: TRBV6-2/TRBV6-3

CDR3nt: TGTGCCAGCAGCTTAGATCTCGGGCTAGCGGGATACAATGAGCAGTTCTTC
CDR3aa: CASSLDLGLAGYNEQFF
len: 17
abundance: medium-sized
d_gene: TRBD2
j_gene: TRBJ2-1
v_gene: TRBV11-2

CDR3nt: TGTGCCAGCAGTGAGTCGCGTTCGAGCTCCTACGAGCAGTACTTC
CDR3aa: CASSESRSSSYEQYF
len: 15
abundance: large
d_gene: .
j_gene: TRBJ2-7
v_gene: TRBV2

CDR3nt: TGTGCAAGTCGCTCCGGGAAGCGCACAGGGGGCGTGAGCACCGGGGAGCTGTTTTTT
CDR3aa: CASRSGKRTGGVSTGELFF
len: 19
abundance: .
d_gene: .
j_gene: TRBJ2-2
v_gene: TRBV12-2

CDR3nt: TGCAGTGCTGGAGGACAGGGGCGGAACACTGAAGCTTTCTTT
CDR3aa: CSAGGQGRNTEAFF
len: 14
abundance: .
d_gene: TRBD1
j_gene: TRBJ1-1
v_gene: TRBV20-1

CDR3nt: TGTGCCAGCTCACGGGAAAGACGGAACCTCTACGAGCAGTACTTC
CDR3aa: CASSRERRNLYEQYF
len: 15
abundance: .
d_gene: .
j_gene: TRBJ2-7
v_gene: TRBV18

CDR3nt: TGTGCCAGCAGCTCCGTTGGGGAACTAGCTTTCTTT
CDR3aa: CASSSVGELAFF
len: 12
abundance: medium-sized
d_gene: .
j_gene: TRBJ1-1
v_gene: TRBV7-9

CDR3nt: TGCAGCGTTGAAGACGGGTATGTGCAGTACTTC
CDR3aa: CSVEDGYVQYF
len: 11
abundance: .
d_gene: .
j_gene: TRBJ2-7
v_gene: TRBV29-1

CDR3nt: TGTGCCAGCAGCCAGACTAGCGGGAGAGAGCAGTTCTTC
CDR3aa: CASSQTSGREQFF
len: 13
abundance: few
d_gene: TRBD2
j_gene: TRBJ2-1
v_gene: TRBV7-2

CDR3nt: TGTGCCAGCAGTACTTACAGGTCCTCCTACGAGCAGTACTTC
CDR3aa: CASSTYRSSYEQYF
len: 14
abundance: .
d_gene: .
j_gene: TRBJ2-7
v_gene: TRBV6-5

CDR3nt: TGTGCCAGCAGCCGTTATAACCTCGGACAGGCCTCTCCTTCACCCCTCCACTTT
CDR3aa: CASSRYNLGQASPSPLHF
len: 18
abundance: .
d_gene: TRBD1
j_gene: TRBJ1-6
v_gene: TRBV12-3/TRBV12-4

CDR3nt: TGTGCCAGCAGTTACTCCCTTCCGGGACAGCAGCAGGGAGGGGAAAAACTGTTTTTT
CDR3aa: CASSYSLPGQQQGGEKLFF
len: 19
abundance: medium-sized
d_gene: TRBD1
j_gene: TRBJ1-4
v_gene: TRBV6-5

CDR3nt: TGCAGTGCCCCAGGGATGGCTAGCACAGATACGCAGTATTTT
CDR3aa: CSAPGMASTDTQYF
len: 14
abundance: medium-sized
d_gene: .
j_gene: TRBJ2-3
v_gene: TRBV20-1

CDR3nt: TGTGCCAGCACCGAGGGTAGGGGCCGGCACGAGCAGTACTTC
CDR3aa: CASTEGRGRHEQYF
len: 14
abundance: .
d_gene: .
j_gene: TRBJ2-7
v_gene: TRBV28

CDR3nt: TGTGCCAGCAGCTTAGCGCGGGCTAGTCCTGAGCAGTTCTTC
CDR3aa: CASSLARASPEQFF
len: 14
abundance: .
d_gene: .
j_gene: TRBJ2-1
v_gene: TRBV7-2

CDR3nt: TGCAGTGCTAAGCGGGAGTTTAGCAATGAGCAGTTCTTC
CDR3aa: CSAKREFSNEQFF
len: 13
abundance: many
d_gene: TRBD2
j_gene: TRBJ2-1
v_gene: TRBV20-1

CDR3nt: TGTGCCAGCAGCTTAGGGTCAGGGGGCTATACTGAAGCTTTCTTT
CDR3aa: CASSLGSGGYTEAFF
len: 15
abundance: medium-sized
d_gene: TRBD1
j_gene: TRBJ1-1
v_gene: TRBV7-9

CDR3nt: TGTGCCAGCAGTTTATATGGGGGCACTAGCACAGATACGCAGTATTTT
CDR3aa: CASSLYGGTSTDTQYF
len: 16
abundance: .
d_gene: .
j_gene: TRBJ2-3
v_gene: TRBV27

CDR3nt: TGTGCCATCAGGGAGGGGCCCCTTGGGTATACGCAGTATTTT
CDR3aa: CAIREGPLGYTQYF
len: 14
abundance: few
d_gene: .
j_gene: TRBJ2-3
v_gene: TRBV10-3

CDR3nt: TGTGCTAGTGGTTTGGACCCGGACAGGGGGGGAACTGAAGCTTTCTTT
CDR3aa: CASGLDPDRGGTEAFF
len: 16
abundance: once
d_gene: TRBD1
j_gene: TRBJ1-1
v_gene: TRBV12-5

CDR3nt: TGTGCCAGCATACTCGGACAGTACACCGGGGAGCTGTTTTTT
CDR3aa: CASILGQYTGELFF
len: 14
abundance: .
d_gene: .
j_gene: TRBJ2-2
v_gene: TRBV5-6

CDR3nt: TGCAGTGCCCAACTTAGCGGGGGTCCCTACAATGAGCAGTTCTTC
CDR3aa: CSAQLSGGPYNEQFF
len: 15
abundance: .
d_gene: TRBD2
j_gene: TRBJ2-1
v_gene: TRBV20-1

CDR3nt: TGTGCCAGCAGCCCGCCGACTAGTAGAATTTCGGATACGCAGTATTTT
CDR3aa: CASSPPTSRISDTQYF
len: 16
abundance: few
d_gene: .
j_gene: TRBJ2-3
v_gene: TRBV7-9

CDR3nt: TGTGCCACCAGTGATTTGGTGGGGGGCAATGAGCAGTTCTTC
CDR3aa: CATSDLVGGNEQFF
len: 14
abundance: few
d_gene: .
j_gene: TRBJ2-1
v_gene: TRBV24-1

CDR3nt: TGTGCCAGCAGCCCTCAGGGTCAGCCCCAGCATTTT
CDR3aa: CASSPQGQPQHF
len: 12
abundance: medium-sized
d_gene: .
j_gene: TRBJ1-5
v_gene: TRBV12-3/TRBV12-4

CDR3nt: TGCGCCAGTAGCCACTTCCGGTTTGATGAGCAGTTCTTC
CDR3aa: CASSHFRFDEQFF
len: 13
abundance: .
d_gene: .
j_gene: TRBJ2-1
v_gene: TRBV4-3

CDR3nt: TGTGCCAGCAACTCTTTGGACAGGGGTCTATACAATGAGCAGTTCTTC
CDR3aa: CASNSLDRGLYNEQFF
len: 16
abundance: .
d_gene: TRBD1
j_gene: TRBJ2-1
v_gene: TRBV12-3/TRBV12-4

CDR3nt: TGCAGTGCTAGAGACGGGACTAGCGGGACCTACGAGCAGTACTTC
CDR3aa: CSARDGTSGTYEQYF
len: 15
abundance: .
d_gene: TRBD2
j_gene: TRBJ2-7
v_gene: TRBV20-1

CDR3nt: TGTGCCAGCAGTTATTGGACTAGCGACTACAATGAGCAGTTCTTC
CDR3aa: CASSYWTSDYNEQFF
len: 15
abundance: .
d_gene: TRBD2
j_gene: TRBJ2-1
v_gene: TRBV6-5

CDR3nt: TGTGCCAGCAGCCAAGCCCCTGAGTGGACTAGCGGGAGGCCTACAGATACGCAGTATTTT
CDR3aa: CASSQAPEWTSGRPTDTQYF
len: 20
abundance: .
d_gene: TRBD2
j_gene: TRBJ2-3
v_gene: TRBV4-2

CDR3nt: TGCAGCGTTGCGGGCAGCTCCTACGAGCAGTACTTC
CDR3aa: CSVAGSSYEQYF
len: 12
abundance: .
d_gene: .
j_gene: TRBJ2-7
v_gene: TRBV29-1

CDR3nt: TGTGCCAGCAGTCCCGGGGGTAGCTCCTACAATGAGCAGTTCTTC
CDR3aa: CASSPGGSSYNEQFF
len: 15
abundance: few
d_gene: .
j_gene: TRBJ2-1
v_gene: TRBV6-2/TRBV6-3

CDR3nt: TGTGCCAGCAGCTTAGCAGGTGGAGACTCCTACGAGCAGTACTTC
CDR3aa: CASSLAGGDSYEQYF
len: 15
abundance: .
d_gene: .
j_gene: TRBJ2-7
v_gene: TRBV7-2

CDR3nt: TGCAGTGCTAGGACGGGGGGCTCTGGAAACACCATATATTTT
CDR3aa: CSARTGGSGNTIYF
len: 14
abundance: .
d_gene: .
j_gene: TRBJ1-3
v_gene: TRBV20-1

CDR3nt: TGTGCCAGCAGCTTAGCCTATCCGATAGCGGGGGGGCGCGGCACAGATACGCAGTATTTT
CDR3aa: CASSLAYPIAGGRGTDTQYF
len: 20
abundance: .
d_gene: TRBD2
j_gene: TRBJ2-3
v_gene: TRBV7-2